The present entry profiles one T cell receptor (beta chain) with its context. The antigen remains unidentified. This sample is part of a study of T cell responses to AZD1222 COVID-19 vaccine. Points from the study as a whole: The donor cohort was predominantly white British with a female majority, and clonal diversity may have been underestimated. Repertoire sampling was restricted to post-peak T cell response timepoints. Targeting of unmutated variant regions was reportedly seen in nearly half of spike-specific TCRs.

With 3 bases clipped from V and 4 bases from J, the junction kept 7 bases outside the gene matches. The CDR3 has 15 amino acids. Germline assignment: CDR1 LNHDA and CDR2 SQIVND (reference sequence). This table comes from immunoSEQ multiplex PCR, and its TCRdb copy is limited to in-frame clones, with some not included. The table lists 50,000 to 65,000 clones, approximately 90% of them singletons. V usage is TRBV19 and J usage is TRBJ1-2; 8 bases are a match to TRBD1. The specimen comprised peripheral blood, sampled on day 0 of AZD1222 vaccination. This clonotype originated in an adult in good health. In DNA form, the CDR3 reads TGTGCCAGTAGTATCTATTCAGGGGGCGCCTATGGCTACACCTTC. The encoded protein is CASSIYSGGAYGYTF.